This T cell receptor beta chain was sequenced in a study of blood T cell repertoires in COVID-19. Whole-study context: Nucleic acid was either cDNA or gDNA, and it came from T cells, B-cell-depleted T cells, or PBMCs.

Clones were read by immunoSEQ multiplex PCR, and TCRdb kept only the in-frame ones, dropping some. The table has approximately 200,000 clones, approximately 88% seen once; the top ten hold over 3.5%. Looked up from germline, CDR1 is SGHTA and CDR2 is FQGNSA. This CDR3 is 13 amino acids long. V was shortened by 2 bases and J by 2 bases, with 6 bases between the two germline ends. The V and J genes are TRBV7-2 and TRBJ1-2; D gene unclear. The TCR comes from a woman in her twenties or thirties who had been exposed to COVID-19. Sequencing used PBMCs or T cells enriched from blood (not recorded which). The CDR3 coding sequence is TGTGCCAGCAGCTTATCACAGAACTATGGCTACACCTTC. Translated: CASSLSQNYGYTF.